This entry lists 16 T cell receptor beta chains sequenced from one sample in a study of cytotoxic CD8 clonotypes in ibrutinib-treated CLL. Sequencing was performed with immunoSEQ multiplex PCR; in TCRdb, only in-frame clones are kept and a portion is missing. The sample has some 25,000 clones, around 69% seen once. The sample in question was PBMCs, obtained at disease progression, from a patient treated with ibrutinib. These receptors all stem from a human donor with chronic lymphocytic leukemia.

The CDR3 spells CASSPKAGGYEQYF. CDR3 bases: TGTGCCAGCAGCCCCAAAGCGGGGGGTTACGAGCAGTACTTC. This chain connects TRBV11-2 to TRBJ2-7; 9 nucleotides agree with TRBD2. The CDR3 length is 14 residues. Trimming removed 5 bases from V and 4 bases from J; junction bases left unmatched: 6. Germline-derived CDR1 and CDR2 are SGHAT and FQNNGV.

V and J are TRBV27 and TRBJ1-1, with D possibly being TRBD1 (5 bases). The CDR3 length is 18 residues. CDR1 is MNHEY and CDR2 is SMNVEV in the germline V gene (reference sequence). The ends were cut back, 1 base at V and 1 base at J, with 19 bases in the middle. The CDR3 nucleotides are TGTGCCAGCAGTTTATACAGGAGCGCACGGGATCGGAACACTGAAGCTTTCTTT. This codes for CASSLYRSARDRNTEAFF.

This clone has just a few counts. The chain joins TRBV27 to TRBJ2-7; D gene ambiguous. The CDR3 sequence is 14 residues long. V was shortened by 2 bases and J by 2 bases, with 10 bases between the two germline ends. From germline, CDR1 is MNHEY and CDR2 SMNVEV (reference sequence). The CDR3 loop is CASSLHTNPYEQYF. CDR3 DNA: TGTGCCAGCAGTTTACACACAAATCCCTACGAGCAGTACTTC.

V gene TRBV29-1 combines with J gene TRBJ1-1; no firm D call. Per germline, CDR1 SQVTM and CDR2 ANQGSEA. V lost 7 bases and J 1 base, leaving 13 bases between the germline ends. There are 13 residues in the CDR3. The CDR3 spells CSAEKSPNTEAFF. DNA for the CDR3: TGCAGCGCCGAGAAATCGCCGAACACTGAAGCTTTCTTT.

As DNA, the CDR3 is TGTGCCAGCAGCTTAAGCCTCGACTATGGCTACACCTTC. Residues: CASSLSLDYGYTF. The chain carries TRBV11-2 and TRBJ1-2; D unresolved. The CDR3 is 13 residues long. CDR1 SGHAT and CDR2 FQNNGV come from the germline V gene. V lost 2 bases to trimming and J lost 3 bases, with 7 bases between them.

This clone has only a few counts. V usage is TRBV5-1 and J usage is TRBJ1-2; D call uncertain. The ends were cut back, 1 base at V and 2 bases at J, with 6 bases in the middle. CDR1 SGHRS and CDR2 YFSETQ come from the germline V gene. The CDR3 sequence is 13 residues long. The CDR3 loop is CASSLNLNYGYTF. CDR3 coding DNA: TGCGCCAGCAGCTTGAACTTGAACTATGGCTACACCTTC.

The V gene is TRBV5-1, the J gene TRBJ2-2; D is unresolved. Between the trimmed V and J ends, which lost 1 base and 2 bases, there was a span of 9 bases. CDR1 is SGHRS and CDR2 is YFSETQ in the germline V gene. The CDR3 covers 15 residues. CDR3: CASSLNTVNTGELFF. The CDR3 nucleotides read TGCGCCAGCAGCTTGAATACAGTAAACACCGGGGAGCTGTTTTTT.

The V call is TRBV6-5, the J call TRBJ1-6; 7 bases agree with TRBD1. The CDR3 is 14 amino acids. V trimming: 5 bases; J trimming: 10 bases; junction bases outside the gene matches: 8. CDR1 MNHEY and CDR2 SVGAGI come from the germline V gene. The CDR3 here is CASSETGEGSPLHF. CDR3 in DNA: TGTGCCAGCAGTGAAACAGGGGAAGGATCACCCCTCCACTTT.

There are many counts of this clone. The rearrangement joins TRBV7-9 to TRBJ1-4; D might be TRBD1 (6 bases). There are 16 residues in the CDR3. Trimming removed 5 bases at V and 2 bases at J, with 15 bases between. Germline loops: CDR1 SEHNR, CDR2 FQNEAQ (reference sequence). In DNA, the CDR3 is TGTGCCAGCAGCCACCCGTCGACAGGTACTAATGAAAAACTGTTTTTT. Translating gives CASSHPSTGTNEKLFF. The variable domain in full, with the rest retrieved from reference TRBV7-9 and TRBJ1-4, is DTGVSQNPRHKITKRGQNVTFRCDPISEHNRLYWYRQTLGQGPEFLTYFQNEAQLEKSRLLSDRFSAERPKGSFSTLEIQRTEQGDSAMYLCASSHPSTGTNEKLFFGSGTQLSVL.

Many counts were recorded for this clone. The rearrangement joins TRBV4-2 to TRBJ2-2; weak D call: TRBD2 (5 bases). Trimming cost V 2 bases and J 7 bases, with 29 bases left between them. There are 20 residues in the CDR3. The germline V gene has CDR1 LGHNA and CDR2 YNFKEQ. CDR3 sequence: CASSQNPLLERNTKSGELFF. Written as DNA, the CDR3 is TGTGCCAGCAGCCAAAATCCCCTACTAGAGAGGAACACCAAGAGCGGGGAGCTGTTTTTT.

This clone turned up a few times. V is TRBV15 and J is TRBJ1-6; D may be TRBD1 (5 bases). The CDR3 runs to 15 residues. The V and J ends lost 3 bases and 5 bases respectively, with 11 bases between them. Per the germline V gene, CDR1 is LNHNV and CDR2 is YYDKDF (reference sequence). The chain's CDR3 is CATSSWDGDNSPLHF. For the CDR3, the DNA is TGTGCCACCAGCAGTTGGGACGGTGATAATTCACCCCTCCACTTT.

Only a few counts were recorded for this clone. The V gene is TRBV14, the J gene TRBJ2-7; D gene unclear. Germline CDR1 SGHDN, CDR2 FVKESK. This CDR3 region has 14 residues. The germline V and J ends were trimmed by 3 bases and 2 bases, with 11 bases remaining between them. The CDR3 loop is CASSHLGGAYEQYF. The CDR3 nucleotides are TGTGCCAGCAGCCACCTCGGCGGCGCCTACGAGCAGTACTTC.

This clone turned up a few times. The chain couples TRBV7-3 to TRBJ1-2; the D is unclear. Trimming pared 2 bases from V and 6 bases from J, leaving 19 bases between. This CDR3 contains 16 residues. The germline V gene encodes CDR1 SGHTA and CDR2 FQGTGA. The DNA for the CDR3 is TGTGCCAGCAGCTTATATTTTTTTGGGGTTGCGGATGGCTACACCTTC. Residues: CASSLYFFGVADGYTF. The full variable domain, rest sourced from reference TRBV7-3 and TRBJ1-2, is GAGVSQTPSNKVTEKGKYVELRCDPISGHTALYWYRQSLGQGPEFLIYFQGTGAADDSGLPNDRFFAVRPEGSVSTLKIQRTERGDSAVYLCASSLYFFGVADGYTFGSGTRLTVV.

V usage is TRBV7-9 and J usage is TRBJ2-3; 10 bases align to TRBD2. The germline CDR1 and CDR2 sequences are SEHNR and FQNEAQ (reference sequence). The CDR3 length is 18 residues. V dropped 5 bases and J dropped 5; count of bases not matched to a gene: 16. CDR3 nucleotide sequence: TGTGCCAGCAGCCACCCGGAAAGCGGGGGGGAGGTGGGAGATACGCAGTATTTT. Protein sequence: CASSHPESGGEVGDTQYF.

The rearrangement joins TRBV4-1 to TRBJ2-5; D might be TRBD2 (6 bases). Trimming removed 2 bases from V and 4 bases from J, with 14 bases in between. The V gene's germline CDR1 is MGHRA and CDR2 YSYEKL. There are 15 residues in the CDR3. CDR3 sequence (DNA): TGCGCCAGCAGCCAACTGGAGGGAGCCGGAGAGACCCAGTACTTC. This encodes CASSQLEGAGETQYF.

This clone was counted only a few times. The same CDR3 can be traced to other DNA sequences in this sample. DNA for the CDR3: TGTGCCAGCAGTGGGACTAGCGGGGGGGCTGGGTCGGATACGCAGTATTTT. Residues: CASSGTSGGAGSDTQYF. V is TRBV2 and J is TRBJ2-3; TRBD2 agrees at 15 bases. The germline CDR1 and CDR2 sequences are SNHLY and FYNNEI. The CDR3 is made up of 17 amino acids. V lost 4 bases to trimming and J lost 6 bases; unmatched junction nucleotides: 8.